This is a list of T cell receptor beta chains from one sample in a study of T cells in Graves' hyperthyroidism and ophthalmopathy. TCRdb called the multiplex PCR reads again in MiXCR, with one record for every CDR3 protein. The repertoire holds roughly 380,000 distinct CDR3 sequences, with over 11% as singletons. The specimen was blood. The receptors stem from an older woman with Graves' hyperthyroidism. The CDR3 runs from the conserved cysteine through the conserved F or W. The D gene is left open where the match is weak. Clone size appears in some rows only: once, few, many, or a class for an expanded clone.

TRBV20-1	TRBD2	many	15	TRBJ2-1	CSARLAGGPIDEQFF	TGCAGTGCTAGACTAGCGGGAGGGCCTATTGATGAGCAGTTCTTC
TRBV6-1	-	many	13	TRBJ1-1	CASRGGMNTEAFF	TGTGCCAGCAGGGGGGGAATGAACACTGAAGCTTTCTTT
TRBV12-3/TRBV12-4	TRBD2	few	19	TRBJ2-5	CASSSPGGLAGGYQETQYF	TGTGCCAGCAGTTCCCCTGGGGGACTAGCGGGAGGGTACCAAGAGACCCAGTACTTC
TRBV6-2/TRBV6-3	-	many	15	TRBJ1-2	CASSYEGPLLYGYTF	TGTGCCAGCAGTTACGAAGGACCCCTTCTCTATGGCTACACCTTC
TRBV7-7	-	-	15	TRBJ2-2	CASSPRPAETGELFF	TGTGCTAGCAGCCCCCGGCCAGCGGAGACCGGGGAGCTGTTTTTT
TRBV18	TRBD1	few	15	TRBJ2-5	CASSPWTGGTETQYF	TGTGCCAGCTCACCCTGGACAGGGGGGACAGAGACCCAGTACTTC
TRBV11-3	TRBD2	many	17	TRBJ2-3	CASSLGGLAGETDTQYF	TGTGCCAGCAGCTTAGGGGGACTAGCGGGAGAGACAGATACGCAGTATTTT
TRBV6-5	TRBD1	-	15	TRBJ1-2	CASSYSDRGRTFYTF	TGTGCCAGCAGTTACTCAGACAGGGGGCGGACTTTCTACACCTTC
TRBV5-6	-	many	14	TRBJ1-1	CASSLVDYDTEAFF	TGTGCCAGCAGCTTGGTAGACTATGACACTGAAGCTTTCTTT
TRBV4-1	-	-	13	TRBJ1-2	CASSQERGDGYTF	TGCGCCAGCAGCCAAGAAAGGGGAGATGGCTACACCTTC
TRBV20-1	TRBD1	-	19	TRBJ1-1	CSARPWDRGRLGMNTEAFF	TGCAGTGCTAGACCTTGGGACAGGGGACGGCTTGGTATGAACACTGAAGCTTTCTTT
TRBV3-1	TRBD2	many	15	TRBJ2-5	CASSQRLAGQETQYF	TGTGCCAGCAGCCAAAGGCTAGCGGGACAAGAGACCCAGTACTTC
TRBV3-1	-	many	15	TRBJ1-3	CASSQDTGTGNTIYF	TGTGCCAGCAGCCAAGATACAGGGACTGGAAACACCATATATTTT
TRBV5-1	TRBD2	-	14	TRBJ2-3	CASSLGLAPDTQYF	TGCGCCAGCAGCCTTGGACTAGCGCCAGATACGCAGTATTTT
TRBV24-1	-	many	12	TRBJ1-2	CATSQGLYGYTF	TGTGCCACCAGCCAAGGACTTTATGGCTACACCTTC
TRBV14	TRBD2	-	15	TRBJ2-7	CANSQGTSGLYEQYF	TGTGCCAACAGCCAAGGGACTAGCGGGCTCTACGAGCAGTACTTC
TRBV7-9	-	few	14	TRBJ1-5	CASSSGFSNQPQHF	TGTGCCAGCAGCTCAGGGTTTAGCAATCAGCCCCAGCATTTT
TRBV2	TRBD1	few	16	TRBJ1-5	CASSRDGQGSNQPQHF	TGTGCCAGCAGCCGAGACGGACAGGGGAGCAATCAGCCCCAGCATTTT
TRBV11-2	-	many	15	TRBJ2-3	CASSIQGVYTDTQYF	TGTGCCAGCAGTATTCAGGGAGTCTACACAGATACGCAGTATTTT
TRBV24-1	TRBD1	many	15	TRBJ1-2	CATSDPRTGAYGYTF	TGTGCCACCAGTGACCCACGGACAGGGGCGTATGGCTACACCTTC
TRBV6-1	TRBD1	-	15	TRBJ2-3	CASRRTGGDTDTQYF	TGTGCCAGCAGGCGCACAGGGGGAGACACAGATACGCAGTATTTT
TRBV20-1	TRBD2	many	16	TRBJ2-3	CSAREGTSGSEGTQYF	TGCAGTGCTAGAGAAGGGACTAGCGGGAGTGAGGGTACGCAGTATTTT
TRBV28	-	many	16	TRBJ2-1	CASSLLYPLDYNEQFF	TGTGCCAGCAGTTTATTGTATCCGCTCGACTACAATGAGCAGTTCTTC
TRBV6-1	TRBD2	few	15	TRBJ2-7	CASSSFSGSFYEQYF	TGTGCCAGCAGTTCCTTTAGCGGGAGCTTCTACGAGCAGTACTTC
TRBV30	-	many	12	TRBJ2-1	CAWSDYSNEQFF	TGTGCCTGGAGTGATTACAGTAATGAGCAGTTCTTC
TRBV27	-	many	16	TRBJ1-5	CASNPTGRGSNQPQHF	TGTGCCAGCAATCCTACAGGGAGGGGGAGCAATCAGCCCCAGCATTTT
TRBV12-3/TRBV12-4	-	many	12	TRBJ1-2	CASSFSVNGYTF	TGTGCCAGCAGTTTCAGTGTAAATGGCTACACCTTC
TRBV5-1	-	many	13	TRBJ2-5	CASRNEGQETQYF	TGCGCCAGCAGAAACGAGGGGCAAGAGACCCAGTACTTC
TRBV6-1	-	once	13	TRBJ2-1	CASMLNRGSEQFF	TGTGCCAGCATGCTAAACAGAGGGTCGGAGCAGTTCTTC
TRBV11-3	TRBD1	-	16	TRBJ2-7	CASSLIYRGRRDEQYF	TGTGCCAGCAGCTTAATCTACAGGGGGCGTCGGGACGAGCAGTACTTC
TRBV7-3	-	many	13	TRBJ2-1	CASSLSGGMGQFF	TGTGCCAGCAGCTTATCGGGCGGGATGGGGCAGTTCTTC
TRBV3-1	TRBD1	many	17	TRBJ1-1	CASSQGFAGQGDTEAFF	TGTGCCAGCAGCCAAGGCTTTGCGGGGCAGGGGGACACTGAAGCTTTCTTT
TRBV5-1	TRBD1	many	15	TRBJ1-5	CASSPATGSDQPQHF	TGCGCCAGCAGCCCGGCGACAGGGTCAGATCAGCCCCAGCATTTT
TRBV18	TRBD2	many	16	TRBJ2-3	CASSPTGGPSTDTQYF	TGTGCCAGCTCACCGACGGGGGGACCCAGCACAGATACGCAGTATTTT
TRBV5-1	TRBD1	many	15	TRBJ2-1	CASSPRTGGPGEQFF	TGCGCCAGCAGCCCCAGGACAGGCGGGCCGGGTGAGCAGTTCTTC
TRBV11-2	-	many	17	TRBJ1-4	CASSLASTGAFNEKLFF	TGTGCCAGCAGCTTAGCGTCGACGGGGGCCTTTAATGAAAAACTGTTTTTT
TRBV28	TRBD2	many	15	TRBJ2-7	CASSPSGISSYEQYF	TGTGCCAGCAGTCCAAGCGGGATTAGCTCCTACGAGCAGTACTTC
TRBV29-1	TRBD2	many	14	TRBJ2-5	CSVTGTSGEETQYF	TGCAGCGTGACCGGGACTAGCGGGGAAGAGACCCAGTACTTC
TRBV12-3/TRBV12-4	-	many	15	TRBJ1-1	CASSSTKTANTEAFF	TGTGCCAGCAGTAGCACGAAGACAGCGAACACTGAAGCTTTCTTT
TRBV28	-	-	14	TRBJ1-1	CASSLTLLGTEAFF	TGTGCCAGCAGTTTAACCCTCTTGGGCACTGAAGCTTTCTTT
TRBV5-4	TRBD2	many	16	TRBJ2-3	CASSQFTSGSTDTQYF	TGTGCCAGCAGCCAATTTACTAGCGGTAGCACAGATACGCAGTATTTT
TRBV19	TRBD1	-	12	TRBJ1-1	CASKQGGTEAFF	TGTGCCAGTAAACAGGGGGGTACTGAAGCTTTCTTT
TRBV19	-	-	15	TRBJ1-1	CASSDLQGMNTEAFF	TGTGCCAGTAGTGATCTCCAGGGGATGAACACTGAAGCTTTCTTT
TRBV12-3/TRBV12-4	TRBD2	-	15	TRBJ2-1	CASSFRTSGSYEQFF	TGTGCCAGCAGTTTCCGGACTAGCGGGAGCTATGAGCAGTTCTTC
TRBV29-1	TRBD1	many	12	TRBJ1-2	CSAGQADYGYTF	TGCAGCGCTGGACAGGCGGACTATGGCTACACCTTC
TRBV12-3/TRBV12-4	-	many	13	TRBJ1-4	CASSSTGDEKLFF	TGTGCCAGCAGTTCAACGGGAGATGAAAAACTGTTTTTT
TRBV9	TRBD1	many	16	TRBJ1-2	CASSVRDRGLGYGYTF	TGTGCCAGCAGCGTCCGGGACAGGGGTTTAGGCTATGGCTACACCTTC
TRBV9	-	-	15	TRBJ2-1	CASSVVPSAYNEQFF	TGTGCCAGCAGCGTAGTTCCTAGCGCCTACAATGAGCAGTTCTTC
TRBV19	TRBD1	-	19	TRBJ1-5	CASNFQAGQGTHSNQPQHF	TGTGCCTCTAATTTTCAGGCGGGACAGGGGACCCATAGCAATCAGCCCCAGCATTTT
TRBV19	-	-	15	TRBJ1-2	CASSIGRLVDYGYTF	TGTGCCAGTAGTATCGGCAGGCTGGTAGACTATGGCTACACCTTC
TRBV27	TRBD2	many	14	TRBJ2-1	CASSLGTSANEQFF	TGTGCCAGCAGCCTCGGGACTAGCGCGAATGAGCAGTTCTTC
TRBV12-5	TRBD2	many	16	TRBJ2-5	CASGPAPSGAWETQYF	TGTGCTAGTGGTCCCGCCCCTAGCGGCGCCTGGGAGACCCAGTACTTC
TRBV20-1	TRBD1	-	13	TRBJ2-7	CSAPPGQAYEQYF	TGCAGTGCTCCACCTGGACAGGCCTACGAGCAGTACTTC
TRBV5-1	-	many	14	TRBJ2-7	CASSLGSGDYEQYF	TGCGCCAGCAGCTTGGGGTCCGGGGACTACGAGCAGTACTTC